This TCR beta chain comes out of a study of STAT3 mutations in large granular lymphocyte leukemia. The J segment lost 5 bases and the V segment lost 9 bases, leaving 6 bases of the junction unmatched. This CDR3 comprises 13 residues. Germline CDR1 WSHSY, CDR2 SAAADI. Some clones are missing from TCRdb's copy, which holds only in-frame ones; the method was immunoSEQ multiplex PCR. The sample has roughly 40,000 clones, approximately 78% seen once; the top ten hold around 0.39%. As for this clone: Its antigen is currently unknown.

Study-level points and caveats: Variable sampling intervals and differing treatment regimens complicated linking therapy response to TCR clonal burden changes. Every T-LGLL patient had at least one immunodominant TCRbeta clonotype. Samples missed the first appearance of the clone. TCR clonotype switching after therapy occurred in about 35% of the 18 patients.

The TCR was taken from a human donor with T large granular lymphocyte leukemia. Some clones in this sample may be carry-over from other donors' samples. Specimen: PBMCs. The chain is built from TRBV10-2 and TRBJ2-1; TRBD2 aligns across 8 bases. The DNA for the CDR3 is TGCGCCAGTAAACGTAGCGGGGACAATGAGCAGTTCTTC. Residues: CASKRSGDNEQFF.